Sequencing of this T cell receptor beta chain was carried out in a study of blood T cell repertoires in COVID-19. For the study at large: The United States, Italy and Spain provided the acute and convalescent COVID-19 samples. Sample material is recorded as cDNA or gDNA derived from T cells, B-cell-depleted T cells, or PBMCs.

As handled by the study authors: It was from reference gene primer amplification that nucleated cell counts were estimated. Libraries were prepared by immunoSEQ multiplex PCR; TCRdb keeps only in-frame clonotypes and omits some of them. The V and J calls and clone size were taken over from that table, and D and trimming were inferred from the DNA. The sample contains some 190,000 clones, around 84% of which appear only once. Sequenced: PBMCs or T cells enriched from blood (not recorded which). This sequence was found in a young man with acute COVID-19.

CDR3 region: CASSVVDGGANTGELFF. The CDR3, as DNA: TGTGCCAGCAGCGTAGTTGATGGGGGCGCGAACACCGGGGAGCTGTTTTTT. The chain combines TRBV9 with TRBJ2-2, with D maybe TRBD1 (6 bases). Germline loops: CDR1 SGDLS, CDR2 YYNGEE. CDR3 size: 17 residues. V lost 0 bases to trimming and J lost 0 bases, with 12 bases between them.